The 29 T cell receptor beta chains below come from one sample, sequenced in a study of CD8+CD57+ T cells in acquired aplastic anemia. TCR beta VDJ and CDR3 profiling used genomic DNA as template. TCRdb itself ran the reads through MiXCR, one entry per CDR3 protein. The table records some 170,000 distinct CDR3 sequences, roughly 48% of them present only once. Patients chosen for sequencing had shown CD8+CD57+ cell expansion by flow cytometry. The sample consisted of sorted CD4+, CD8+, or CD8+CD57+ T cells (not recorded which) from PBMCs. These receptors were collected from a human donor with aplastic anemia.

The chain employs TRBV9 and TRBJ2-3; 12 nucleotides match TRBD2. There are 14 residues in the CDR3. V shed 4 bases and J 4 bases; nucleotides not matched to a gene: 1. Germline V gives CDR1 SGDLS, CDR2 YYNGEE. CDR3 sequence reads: CASSPSGGADTQYF. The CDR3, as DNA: TGTGCCAGCAGCCCTAGCGGGGGGGCAGATACGCAGTATTTT.

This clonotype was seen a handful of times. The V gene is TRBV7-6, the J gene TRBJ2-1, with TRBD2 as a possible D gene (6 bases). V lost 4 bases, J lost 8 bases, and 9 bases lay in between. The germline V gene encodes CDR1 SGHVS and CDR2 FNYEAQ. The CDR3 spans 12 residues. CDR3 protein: CASSSGGDEQFF. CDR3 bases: TGTGCCAGCAGCTCCGGGGGTGATGAGCAGTTCTTC. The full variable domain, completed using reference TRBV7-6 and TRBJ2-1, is GAGVSQSPRYKVTKRGQDVALRCDPISGHVSLYWYRQALGQGPEFLTYFNYEAQQDKSGLPNDRFSAERPEGSISTLTIQRTEQRDSAMYRCASSSGGDEQFFGPGTRLTVL.

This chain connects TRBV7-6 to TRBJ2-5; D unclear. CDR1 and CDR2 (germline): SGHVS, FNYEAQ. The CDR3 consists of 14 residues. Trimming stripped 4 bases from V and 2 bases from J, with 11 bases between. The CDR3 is CASSSQVLQETQYF. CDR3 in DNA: TGTGCCAGCAGCTCCCAGGTTTTACAAGAGACCCAGTACTTC. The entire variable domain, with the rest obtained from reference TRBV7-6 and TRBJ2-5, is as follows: GAGVSQSPRYKVTKRGQDVALRCDPISGHVSLYWYRQALGQGPEFLTYFNYEAQQDKSGLPNDRFSAERPEGSISTLTIQRTEQRDSAMYRCASSSQVLQETQYFGPGTRLLVL.

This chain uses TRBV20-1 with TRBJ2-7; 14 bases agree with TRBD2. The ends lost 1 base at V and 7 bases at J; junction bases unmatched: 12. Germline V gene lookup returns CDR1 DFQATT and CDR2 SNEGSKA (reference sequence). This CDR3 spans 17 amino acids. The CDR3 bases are TGCAGTGCTAGAGGCGGGACTAGCGGGGGCCGGTCAGGTGAGCAGTACTTC. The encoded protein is CSARGGTSGGRSGEQYF.

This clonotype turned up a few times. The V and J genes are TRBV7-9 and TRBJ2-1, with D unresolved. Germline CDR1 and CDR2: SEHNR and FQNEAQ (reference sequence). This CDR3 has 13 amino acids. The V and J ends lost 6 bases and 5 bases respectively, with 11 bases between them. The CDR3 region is CASSDGRHNEQFF. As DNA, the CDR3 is TGTGCCAGCAGTGACGGGCGACACAATGAGCAGTTCTTC. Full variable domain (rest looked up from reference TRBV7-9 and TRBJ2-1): DTGVSQNPRHKITKRGQNVTFRCDPISEHNRLYWYRQTLGQGPEFLTYFQNEAQLEKSRLLSDRFSAERPKGSFSTLEIQRTEQGDSAMYLCASSDGRHNEQFFGPGTRLTVL.

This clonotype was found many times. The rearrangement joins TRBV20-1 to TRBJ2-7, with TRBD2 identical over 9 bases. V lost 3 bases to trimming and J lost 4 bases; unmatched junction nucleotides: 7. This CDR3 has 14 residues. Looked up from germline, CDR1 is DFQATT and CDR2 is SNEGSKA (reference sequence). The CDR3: CSASGAGGGYEQYF. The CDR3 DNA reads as TGCAGTGCTAGTGGGGCGGGGGGGGGTTACGAGCAGTACTTC.

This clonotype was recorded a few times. CDR3 DNA sequence: TGCAGCATGATACAGGGTCGCACTGAAGCTTTCTTT. The encoded protein is CSMIQGRTEAFF. This rearrangement joins TRBV29-1 to TRBJ1-1; D is possibly TRBD1 (6 bases). The CDR3 runs 12 residues. Trimming pared 8 bases from V and 4 bases from J, leaving 14 bases between. The germline V gene encodes CDR1 SQVTM and CDR2 ANQGSEA.

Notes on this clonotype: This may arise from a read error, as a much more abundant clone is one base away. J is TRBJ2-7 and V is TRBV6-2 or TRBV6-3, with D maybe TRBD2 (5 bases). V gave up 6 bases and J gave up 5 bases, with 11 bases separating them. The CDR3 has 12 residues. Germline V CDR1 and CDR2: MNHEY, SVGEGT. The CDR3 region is CASSHDGDEQYF. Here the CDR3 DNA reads TGTGCCAGCAGCCATGACGGGGACGAGCAGTACTTC.

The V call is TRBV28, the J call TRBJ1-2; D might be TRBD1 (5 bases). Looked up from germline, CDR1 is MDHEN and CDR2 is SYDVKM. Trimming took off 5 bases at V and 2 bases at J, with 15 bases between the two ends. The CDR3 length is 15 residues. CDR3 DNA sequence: TGTGCCAGCAGTGGGGAATCGGCAGGGAACTATGGCTACACCTTC. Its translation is CASSGESAGNYGYTF.

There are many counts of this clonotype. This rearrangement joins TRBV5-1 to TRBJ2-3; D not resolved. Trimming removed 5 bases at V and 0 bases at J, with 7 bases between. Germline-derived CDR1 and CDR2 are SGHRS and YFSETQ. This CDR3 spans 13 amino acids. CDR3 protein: CASRPESTDTQYF. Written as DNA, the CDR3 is TGCGCCAGCAGGCCGGAGAGCACAGATACGCAGTATTTT.

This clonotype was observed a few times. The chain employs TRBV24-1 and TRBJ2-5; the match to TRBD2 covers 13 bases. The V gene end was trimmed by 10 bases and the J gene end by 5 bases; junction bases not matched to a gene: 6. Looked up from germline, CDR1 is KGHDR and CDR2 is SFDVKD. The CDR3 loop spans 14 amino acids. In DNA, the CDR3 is TGTGCCACTCCACTAGCGGGAGGGTGGGAGACCCAGTACTTC. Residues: CATPLAGGWETQYF.

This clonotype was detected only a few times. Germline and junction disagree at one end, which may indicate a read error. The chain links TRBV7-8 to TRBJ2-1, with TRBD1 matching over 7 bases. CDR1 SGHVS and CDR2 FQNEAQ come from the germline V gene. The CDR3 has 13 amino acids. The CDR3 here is CARSLGQNNEQFF. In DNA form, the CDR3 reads TGTGCCCGCAGTTTGGGACAGAACAATGAGCAGTTCTTC. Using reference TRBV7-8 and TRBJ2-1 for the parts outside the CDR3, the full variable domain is GAGVSQSPRYKVAKRGQDVALRCDPISGHVSLFWYQQALGQGPEFLTYFQNEAQLDKSGLPSDRFFAERPEGSVSTLKIQRTQQEDSAVYLCARSLGQNNEQFFGPGTRLTVL.

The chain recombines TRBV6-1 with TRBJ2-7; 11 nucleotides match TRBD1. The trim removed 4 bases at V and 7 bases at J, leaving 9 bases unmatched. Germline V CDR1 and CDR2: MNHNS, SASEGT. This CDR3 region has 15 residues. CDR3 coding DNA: TGTGCCAGCAGTGGCCGTGAGGACAGGGGGCGAGAGCAGTACTTC. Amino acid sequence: CASSGREDRGREQYF.

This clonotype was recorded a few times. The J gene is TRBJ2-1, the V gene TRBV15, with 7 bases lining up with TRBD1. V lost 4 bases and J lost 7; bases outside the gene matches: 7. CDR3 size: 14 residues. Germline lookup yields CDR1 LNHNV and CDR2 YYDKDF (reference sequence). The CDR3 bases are TGTGCCACCAGCACGAGGACAGGCCCTAATGAGCAGTTCTTC. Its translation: CATSTRTGPNEQFF.

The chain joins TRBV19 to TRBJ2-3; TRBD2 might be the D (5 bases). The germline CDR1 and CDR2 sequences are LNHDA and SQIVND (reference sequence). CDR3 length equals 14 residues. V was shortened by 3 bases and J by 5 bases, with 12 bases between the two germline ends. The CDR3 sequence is CASSISGKGDTQYF. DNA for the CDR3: TGTGCCAGTAGTATCTCCGGGAAAGGAGATACGCAGTATTTT.

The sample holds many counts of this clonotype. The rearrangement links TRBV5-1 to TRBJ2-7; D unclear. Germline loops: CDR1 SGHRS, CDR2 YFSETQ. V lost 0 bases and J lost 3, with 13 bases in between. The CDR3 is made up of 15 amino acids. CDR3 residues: CASSLEGQPFYEQYF. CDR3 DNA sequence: TGCGCCAGCAGCTTGGAGGGTCAGCCTTTCTACGAGCAGTACTTC. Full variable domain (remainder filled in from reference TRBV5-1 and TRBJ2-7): KAGVTQTPRYLIKTRGQQVTLSCSPISGHRSVSWYQQTPGQGLQFLFEYFSETQRNKGNFPGRFSGRQFSNSRSEMNVSTLELGDSALYLCASSLEGQPFYEQYFGPGTRLTVT.

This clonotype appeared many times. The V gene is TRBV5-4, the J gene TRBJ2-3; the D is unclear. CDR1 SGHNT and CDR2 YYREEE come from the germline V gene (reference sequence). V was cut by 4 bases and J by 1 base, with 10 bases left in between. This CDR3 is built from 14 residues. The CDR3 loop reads CASSADTRTDTQYF. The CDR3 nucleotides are TGTGCCAGCAGCGCCGACACCCGCACAGATACGCAGTATTTT.

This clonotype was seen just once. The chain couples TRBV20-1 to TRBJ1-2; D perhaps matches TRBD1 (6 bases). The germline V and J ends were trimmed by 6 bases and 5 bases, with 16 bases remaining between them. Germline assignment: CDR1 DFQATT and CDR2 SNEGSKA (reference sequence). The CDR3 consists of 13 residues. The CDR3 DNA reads TGCAGTGCCAGTAGCCCTACAGGGTATGGCTACACCTTC. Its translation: CSASSPTGYGYTF.

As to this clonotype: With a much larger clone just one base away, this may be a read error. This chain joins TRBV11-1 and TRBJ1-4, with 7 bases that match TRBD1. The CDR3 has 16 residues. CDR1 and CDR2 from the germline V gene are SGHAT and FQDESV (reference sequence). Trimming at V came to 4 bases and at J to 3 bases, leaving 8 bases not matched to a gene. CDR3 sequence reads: CASSSGTVGANEKLFF. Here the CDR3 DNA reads TGTGCCAGCAGCTCCGGGACAGTGGGAGCTAATGAAAAACTGTTTTTT.

The CDR3 protein is CAASRDFGRMNTEAFF. For the CDR3, the DNA is TGTGCCGCGAGCAGAGATTTTGGACGGATGAACACTGAAGCTTTCTTT. The J gene is TRBJ1-1, the V gene TRBV15; D unresolved. Germline CDR1 and CDR2: LNHNV and YYDKDF (reference sequence). This CDR3 has 16 residues. V was trimmed by 11 bases and J by 0 bases, leaving 22 bases between them.

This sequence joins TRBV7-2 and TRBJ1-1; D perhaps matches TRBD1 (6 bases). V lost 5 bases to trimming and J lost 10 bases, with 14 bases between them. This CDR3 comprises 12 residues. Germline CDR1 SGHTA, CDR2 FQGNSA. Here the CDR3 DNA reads TGTGCCAGCAGCGCTAACAGGGTCGGAGCTTTCTTT. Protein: CASSANRVGAFF.

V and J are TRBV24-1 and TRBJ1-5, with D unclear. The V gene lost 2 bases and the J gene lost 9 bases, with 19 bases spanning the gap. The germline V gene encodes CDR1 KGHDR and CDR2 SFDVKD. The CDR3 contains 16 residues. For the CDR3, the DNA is TGTGCCACCAGTGATTCCCGGACGGACGCTCTTCGGCCCCAGCATTTT. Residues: CATSDSRTDALRPQHF.

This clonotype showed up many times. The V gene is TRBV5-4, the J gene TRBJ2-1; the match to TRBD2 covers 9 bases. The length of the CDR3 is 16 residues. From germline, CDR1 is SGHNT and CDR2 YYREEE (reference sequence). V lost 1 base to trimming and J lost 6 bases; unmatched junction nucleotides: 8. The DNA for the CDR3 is TGTGCCAGCAGCTTGAAGGTTCTAGCGGGGAGCAATGAGCAGTTCTTC. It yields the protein CASSLKVLAGSNEQFF.

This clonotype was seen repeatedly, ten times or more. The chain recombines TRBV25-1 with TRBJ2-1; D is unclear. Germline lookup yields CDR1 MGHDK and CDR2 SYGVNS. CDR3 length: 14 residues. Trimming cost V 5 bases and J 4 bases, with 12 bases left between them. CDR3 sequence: CASSKPPEYNEQFF. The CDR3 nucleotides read TGTGCCAGCAGTAAACCCCCGGAGTACAATGAGCAGTTCTTC.

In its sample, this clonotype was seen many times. CDR3 in amino acids: CASSVGTAGSYEQYF. The CDR3 region has the DNA TGTGCCAGCAGCGTAGGGACTGCCGGCTCCTACGAGCAGTACTTC. The chain is built from TRBV9 and TRBJ2-7; D is possibly TRBD2 (5 bases). The germline V gene encodes CDR1 SGDLS and CDR2 YYNGEE. The CDR3 contains 15 residues. Deletions cut 0 bases from V and 0 bases from J, with 10 bases between.

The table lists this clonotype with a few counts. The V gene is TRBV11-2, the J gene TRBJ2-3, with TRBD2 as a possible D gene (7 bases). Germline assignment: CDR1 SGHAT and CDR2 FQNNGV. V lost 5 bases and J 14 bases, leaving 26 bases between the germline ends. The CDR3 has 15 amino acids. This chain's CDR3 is CASSPGLRGGPDPYF. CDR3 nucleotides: TGTGCCAGCAGCCCAGGACTTCGCGGGGGCCCGGACCCGTATTTT. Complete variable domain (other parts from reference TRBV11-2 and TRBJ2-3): EAGVAQSPRYKIIEKRQSVAFWCNPISGHATLYWYQQILGQGPKLLIQFQNNGVVDDSQLPKDRFSAERLKGVDSTLKIQPAKLEDSAVYLCASSPGLRGGPDPYFGPGTRLTVL.

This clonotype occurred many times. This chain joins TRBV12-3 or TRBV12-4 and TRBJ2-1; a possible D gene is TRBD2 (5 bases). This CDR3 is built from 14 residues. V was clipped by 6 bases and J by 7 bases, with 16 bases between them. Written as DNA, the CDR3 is TGTGCCAGCAGCTCGGAGGTCAGGTCGAATGAGCAGTTCTTC. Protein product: CASSSEVRSNEQFF.

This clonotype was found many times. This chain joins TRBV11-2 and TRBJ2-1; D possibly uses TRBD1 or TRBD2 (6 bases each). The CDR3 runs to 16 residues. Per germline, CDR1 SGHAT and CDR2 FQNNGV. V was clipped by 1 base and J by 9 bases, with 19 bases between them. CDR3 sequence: CASSLGVSLGGGEQFF. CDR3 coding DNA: TGTGCCAGCAGCTTAGGAGTGAGCCTCGGAGGGGGTGAGCAGTTCTTC.

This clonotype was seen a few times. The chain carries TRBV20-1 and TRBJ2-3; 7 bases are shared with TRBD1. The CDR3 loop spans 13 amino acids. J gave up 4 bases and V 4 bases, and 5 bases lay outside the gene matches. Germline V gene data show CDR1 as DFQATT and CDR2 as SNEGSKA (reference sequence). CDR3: CSAKWQGADTQYF. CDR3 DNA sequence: TGCAGTGCTAAGTGGCAGGGGGCAGATACGCAGTATTTT.